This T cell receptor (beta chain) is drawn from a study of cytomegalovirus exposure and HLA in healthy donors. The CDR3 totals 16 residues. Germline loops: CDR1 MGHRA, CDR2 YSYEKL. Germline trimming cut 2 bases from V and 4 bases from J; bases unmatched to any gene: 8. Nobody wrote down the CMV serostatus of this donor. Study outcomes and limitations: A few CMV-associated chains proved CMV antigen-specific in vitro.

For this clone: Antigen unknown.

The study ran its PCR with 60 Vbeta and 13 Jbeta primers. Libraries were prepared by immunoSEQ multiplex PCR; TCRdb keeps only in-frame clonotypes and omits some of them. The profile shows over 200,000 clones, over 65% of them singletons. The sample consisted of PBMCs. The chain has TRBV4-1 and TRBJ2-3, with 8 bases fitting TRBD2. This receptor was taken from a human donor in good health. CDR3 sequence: CASSQQTSARSDTQYF. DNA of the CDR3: TGCGCCAGCAGCCAACAGACTAGCGCTAGGTCAGATACGCAGTATTTT.